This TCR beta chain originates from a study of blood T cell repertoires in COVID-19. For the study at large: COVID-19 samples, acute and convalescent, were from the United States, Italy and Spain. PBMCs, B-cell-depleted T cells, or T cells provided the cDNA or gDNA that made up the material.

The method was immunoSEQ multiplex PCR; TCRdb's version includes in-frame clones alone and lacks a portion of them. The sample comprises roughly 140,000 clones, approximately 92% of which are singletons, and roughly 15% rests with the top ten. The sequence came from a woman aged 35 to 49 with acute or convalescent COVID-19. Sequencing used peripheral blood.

The CDR3 loop is CASSHFGPDTQYF. In DNA, the CDR3 is TGTGCCAGCAGCCATTTCGGTCCAGATACGCAGTATTTT. The rearrangement joins TRBV14 to TRBJ2-3; D gene unclear. The CDR3 sequence is 13 residues long. CDR1 is SGHDN, CDR2 FVKESK, per germline. V dropped 3 bases and J dropped 4 bases, with 8 bases sitting between them. The full variable domain, rest sourced from reference TRBV14 and TRBJ2-3, is EAGVTQFPSHSVIEKGQTVTLRCDPISGHDNLYWYRRVMGKEIKFLLHFVKESKQDESGMPNNRFLAERTGGTYSTLKVQPAELEDSGVYFCASSHFGPDTQYFGPGTRLTVL.